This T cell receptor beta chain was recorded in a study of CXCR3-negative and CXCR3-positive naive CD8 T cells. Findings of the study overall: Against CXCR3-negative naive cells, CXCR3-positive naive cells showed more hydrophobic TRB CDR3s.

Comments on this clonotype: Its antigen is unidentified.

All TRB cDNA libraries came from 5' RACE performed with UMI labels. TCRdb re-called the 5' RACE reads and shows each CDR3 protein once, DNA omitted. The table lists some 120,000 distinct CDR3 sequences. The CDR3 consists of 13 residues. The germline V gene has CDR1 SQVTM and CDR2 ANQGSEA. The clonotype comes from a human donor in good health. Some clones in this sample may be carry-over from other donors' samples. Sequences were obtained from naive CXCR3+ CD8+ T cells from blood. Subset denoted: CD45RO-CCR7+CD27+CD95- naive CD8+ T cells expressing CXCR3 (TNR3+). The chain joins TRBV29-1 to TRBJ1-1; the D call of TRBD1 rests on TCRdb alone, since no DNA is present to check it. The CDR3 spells CSVEDGGNTEAFF.